This entry lists 29 T cell receptor beta chains sequenced from one sample in a study of blood T cells in healthy people across ages. The second PCR ran roughly 7 to 12 cycles with a sample-barcoded 5' primer and J-beta primers. TCRdb re-analysed the 5' RACE reads in MiXCR, keeping a single row per CDR3 protein. The sample shows approximately 830,000 distinct CDR3 sequences, around 68% of them seen only once. The sequencing sample was made of blood. These receptors originate from a man aged 30 to 39 in good health.

This clonotype was counted only a few times. The V and J genes are TRBV9 and TRBJ2-7, with D perhaps TRBD1 (6 bases). Germline V lookup: CDR1 SGDLS, CDR2 YYNGEE. Trimming stripped 4 bases from V and 2 bases from J, with 16 bases between. The CDR3 has 15 residues. DNA of the CDR3: TGTGCCAGCAGCACAAGTTGGGGGCCGACCTACGAGCAGTACTTC. This gives the protein CASSTSWGPTYEQYF.

The chain couples TRBV3-1 to TRBJ2-2; 10 nucleotides align to TRBD2. The CDR3 has 17 residues. The V gene end was trimmed by 1 base and the J gene end by 7 bases; junction bases not matched to a gene: 9. CDR1 LGHDT and CDR2 YNNKEL come from the germline V gene (reference sequence). The CDR3 sequence is CASSQVGLAGAGGELFF. CDR3 coding DNA: TGTGCCAGCAGCCAAGTCGGGCTAGCGGGGGCAGGCGGGGAGCTGTTTTTT.

This chain links TRBV5-1 with TRBJ1-2; maybe TRBD1 (5 bases). CDR3 length equals 12 residues. CDR1 and CDR2 from the germline V gene are SGHRS and YFSETQ. The germline V and J ends were trimmed by 4 bases and 7 bases, with 11 bases remaining between them. The CDR3 here is CASSGRGAGYTF. The CDR3 DNA follows: TGCGCCAGCAGCGGAAGGGGTGCTGGCTACACCTTC.

The V gene is TRBV7-8, the J gene TRBJ1-4; D call uncertain. Germline lookup yields CDR1 SGHVS and CDR2 FQNEAQ. V was clipped by 2 bases and J by 4 bases, with 5 bases between them. This CDR3 contains 13 residues. CDR3 region: CASSLNLNEKLFF. The CDR3 nucleotides read TGTGCCAGCAGCTTAAACCTTAATGAAAAACTGTTTTTT.

The chain is built from TRBV7-9 and TRBJ1-2; no firm D call. Germline assignment: CDR1 SEHNR and CDR2 FQNEAQ (reference sequence). The V gene lost 7 bases and the J gene lost 1 base, with 10 bases spanning the gap. The CDR3 consists of 13 residues. CDR3 loop: CASTSGDNYGYTF. The CDR3 DNA reads as TGTGCCAGCACGTCCGGGGATAACTATGGCTACACCTTC.

This clonotype was seen repeatedly, ten times or more. The chain has TRBV7-2 and TRBJ2-3; 10 bases fit TRBD1. The trim removed 5 bases at V and 11 bases at J, leaving 7 bases unmatched. This CDR3 comprises 13 residues. The germline CDR1 and CDR2 sequences are SGHTA and FQGNSA. CDR3 protein: CASSPQGQGWQYF. CDR3 DNA sequence: TGTGCCAGCAGCCCACAGGGACAGGGGTGGCAGTATTTT.

The rearrangement uses TRBV9 and TRBJ2-1, with 7 bases that match TRBD1. The CDR3 extends over 15 amino acids. CDR1 and CDR2 (germline): SGDLS, YYNGEE. V shed 0 bases, J shed 5 bases, and the junction held 5 bases outside the gene matches. The CDR3 protein is CASSVGDRDHNEQFF. The CDR3 region has the DNA TGTGCCAGCAGCGTAGGAGACAGGGACCACAATGAGCAGTTCTTC.

This chain connects TRBV9 to TRBJ2-1; 9 bases agree with TRBD2. V was pared by 4 bases and J by 4 bases, with 6 bases of the junction left unmatched. This CDR3 is built from 15 residues. Per the germline V gene, CDR1 is SGDLS and CDR2 is YYNGEE. The CDR3 is CASSPTSGLYNEQFF. The CDR3 region has the DNA TGTGCCAGCAGCCCGACTAGCGGCCTATACAATGAGCAGTTCTTC.

The rearrangement links TRBV28 to TRBJ1-2; D is undetermined. The germline V gene has CDR1 MDHEN and CDR2 SYDVKM. Trimming shortened V by 5 bases and J by 4 bases, and 11 bases separated the two germline ends. The CDR3 consists of 13 residues. The CDR3 loop is CASSGGPGYGYTF. The CDR3 nucleotides are TGTGCCAGCAGTGGAGGTCCCGGCTATGGCTACACCTTC.

The chain links TRBV4-2 to TRBJ2-3, with D possibly called TRBD1 or TRBD2 (5 bases each). The CDR3 extends over 15 amino acids. Germline CDR1 reads LGHNA; CDR2 reads YNFKEQ. V dropped 1 base and J dropped 2 bases, with 10 bases sitting between them. CDR3: CASSQGDPTTDTQYF. The CDR3 DNA sequence: TGTGCCAGCAGCCAAGGGGACCCTACCACAGATACGCAGTATTTT.

V is TRBV6-2 or TRBV6-3 and J is TRBJ2-7; the D gene is possibly TRBD2 (6 bases). Trimming stripped 0 bases from V and 3 bases from J, with 15 bases between. This CDR3 is 16 amino acids long. Germline V gives CDR1 MNHEY, CDR2 SVGEGT. The CDR3 DNA follows: TGTGCCAGCAGTTACTCGACGCGGGGCCTACTCTACGAGCAGTACTTC. It yields the protein CASSYSTRGLLYEQYF.

This sequence joins TRBV28 and TRBJ2-7; the D gene is possibly TRBD1 (7 bases). Germline V CDR1 and CDR2: MDHEN, SYDVKM. V was cut by 6 bases and J by 6 bases, with 21 bases left in between. The CDR3 is 15 amino acids. The CDR3 is CASRGGDRVGSEQYF. CDR3 DNA: TGTGCCAGCAGGGGGGGAGACAGGGTCGGTTCCGAGCAGTACTTC.

This clonotype was counted once. V gene TRBV2 combines with J gene TRBJ2-1; 13 nucleotides align to TRBD2. Judging by the DNA end, TRBJ2-7 fits better; the J call may be wrong. The V gene's germline CDR1 is SNHLY and CDR2 FYNNEI. This CDR3 spans 16 amino acids. CDR3 protein: CASSPGLAGKYNEQYF. CDR3 nucleotides: TGTGCCAGCAGCCCGGGACTAGCGGGGAAATACAATGAGCAGTACTTC.

The genes are TRBV6-1 and TRBJ2-1; 10 bases match TRBD2. V was pared by 5 bases and J by 5 bases, with 24 bases of the junction left unmatched. This CDR3 has 21 amino acids. Germline V CDR1 and CDR2: MNHNS, SASEGT. The CDR3 sequence: CASSRPGMASGGPALNNEQFF. The CDR3 coding sequence is TGTGCCAGCAGTCGCCCTGGTATGGCTAGCGGGGGCCCCGCTTTAAACAATGAGCAGTTCTTC.

The chain uses TRBV27 and TRBJ1-4; 9 positions agree with TRBD1. The V and J ends lost 6 bases and 12 bases, in that order; junction bases with no gene match: 11. The CDR3 length is 14 residues. The germline CDR1 and CDR2 sequences are MNHEY and SMNVEV (reference sequence). The CDR3 DNA is TGTGCCAGCAGAAAGGCCGGGACAGGGATGGAACTGTTTTTT. It yields the protein CASRKAGTGMELFF. The variable domain in full, with the rest retrieved from reference TRBV27 and TRBJ1-4, is EAQVTQNPRYLITVTGKKLTVTCSQNMNHEYMSWYRQDPGLGLRQIYYSMNVEVTDKGDVPEGYKVSRKEKRNFPLILESPSPNQTSLYFCASRKAGTGMELFFGSGTQLSVL.

V usage is TRBV12-3 or TRBV12-4 and J usage is TRBJ1-1, with 8 bases aligning to TRBD1. The CDR3 has 14 residues. With 6 bases clipped from V and 8 bases from J, the junction kept 11 bases outside the gene matches. The CDR3 DNA sequence: TGTGCCAGCAGAACCAATCATGGACAGGGCGAAGCTTTCTTT. As protein: CASRTNHGQGEAFF.

The chain recombines TRBV7-9 with TRBJ1-1, with D perhaps TRBD1 (5 bases). The CDR3 spans 15 residues. Germline V gene sequence: CDR1 SEHNR, CDR2 FQNEAQ (reference sequence). Between the trimmed V and J ends, which lost 5 bases and 0 bases, there was a span of 13 bases. CDR3 protein: CASSPRDVLNTEAFF. The CDR3 region has the DNA TGTGCCAGCAGCCCGAGGGACGTGCTGAACACTGAAGCTTTCTTT.

The gene calls are TRBV20-1 and TRBJ1-2; D gene uncertain. The CDR3 length is 14 residues. V was trimmed by 4 bases and J by 3 bases, leaving 15 bases between them. Germline assignment: CDR1 DFQATT and CDR2 SNEGSKA (reference sequence). In DNA form, the CDR3 reads TGCAGTGCTACCTACTATAAAGGAGACTATGGCTACACCTTC. This sequence encodes CSATYYKGDYGYTF.

The CDR3 loop reads CATSGGTSTDTQYF. CDR3 sequence (DNA): TGTGCCACCAGTGGGGGCACCAGCACAGATACGCAGTATTTT. This chain joins TRBV24-1 and TRBJ2-3, with a weak D call TRBD1 (5 bases). Looked up from germline, CDR1 is KGHDR and CDR2 is SFDVKD. CDR3 length: 14 residues. V lost 5 bases and J 0 bases, leaving 8 bases between the germline ends.

The rearrangement uses TRBV12-3 or TRBV12-4 and TRBJ1-2; D might be TRBD1 (6 bases). This CDR3 comprises 15 residues. With 0 bases removed from V and 5 bases from J, the gap between germline ends came to 13 bases. Here the CDR3 reads CASSLAVTGPYGYTF. The CDR3 bases are TGTGCCAGCAGTTTAGCGGTCACAGGGCCTTATGGCTACACCTTC.

The chain carries TRBV5-1 and TRBJ1-1, with D maybe TRBD1 (6 bases). The CDR3 consists of 15 residues. Germline CDR1 reads SGHRS; CDR2 reads YFSETQ. V shed 0 bases and J shed 4 bases, with 13 bases lying between them. The CDR3 nucleotides are TGCGCCAGCAGCTTGGACACCAGGGGTACCACTGAAGCTTTCTTT. It yields the protein CASSLDTRGTTEAFF.

V usage is TRBV29-1 and J usage is TRBJ2-5, with TRBD2 matching 8 bases. The V gene end was trimmed by 3 bases and the J gene end by 4 bases; junction bases not matched to a gene: 7. Germline CDR1 reads SQVTM; CDR2 reads ANQGSEA. The CDR3 has 14 residues. This CDR3 is CSVDWTSTGETQYF. The CDR3 DNA is TGCAGCGTTGATTGGACTAGCACGGGAGAGACCCAGTACTTC.

This chain connects TRBV6-5 to TRBJ2-5; no definite D call. The end of the DNA is better explained by TRBJ2-7, so the J call may be wrong. The CDR3 consists of 13 residues. The germline gives CDR1 MNHEY, CDR2 SVGAGI. Here the CDR3 reads CASSYSPLDEQYF. CDR3 DNA sequence: TGTGCCAGCAGTTACTCGCCCCTTGACGAGCAGTACTTC.

The rearrangement uses TRBV3-1 and TRBJ2-5, with 9 bases lining up with TRBD2. The junction had 9 bases not matched to a gene; V was cut back by 0 bases and J by 13 bases. Germline lookup yields CDR1 LGHDT and CDR2 YNNKEL (reference sequence). The CDR3 is made up of 14 amino acids. This CDR3 is CASSQDVAGGGRYF. For the CDR3, the DNA is TGTGCCAGCAGCCAAGACGTCGCGGGGGGGGGAAGGTACTTC.

CDR3 coding DNA: TGTGCCAGCAGGGGAGACGAAGAGACCCAGTACTTC. Residues: CASRGDEETQYF. V gene TRBV12-3 or TRBV12-4 combines with J gene TRBJ2-5; tentative D call: TRBD2 (5 bases). CDR3 length: 12 residues. Trimming pared 6 bases from V and 3 bases from J, leaving 8 bases between.

Details on this clonotype: A much larger clone differs from this one at a single base, so this may be a read error. The chain uses TRBV11-2 and TRBJ1-5; no definite D call. This CDR3 contains 13 residues. Trimming pared 0 bases from V and 3 bases from J, leaving 3 bases between. Germline CDR1 and CDR2: SGHAT and FQNNGV. Written as DNA, the CDR3 is TGTGCCAGCAGCTTAGATATCAATCAGCCCCAGCATTTT. Its translation is CASSLDINQPQHF.

This clonotype was picked up a small number of times. The chain links TRBV5-1 to TRBJ2-1; D possibly corresponds to TRBD1 (6 bases). V lost 3 bases to trimming and J lost 0 bases, with 16 bases between them. From germline, CDR1 is SGHRS and CDR2 YFSETQ. This CDR3 comprises 17 residues. The DNA of the CDR3 is TGCGCCAGCAGCTCAACTCTGCGGACAGCCTCCTACAATGAGCAGTTCTTC. It encodes CASSSTLRTASYNEQFF.

This clonotype was seen once. The CDR3 bases are TGCGCCAGCAGACCGGACGGATATAGCAATCAGCCCCAGCATTTT. As protein: CASRPDGYSNQPQHF. This chain joins TRBV5-1 and TRBJ1-5; D is unclear. The V end lost 5 bases, the J end lost 0 bases, and 12 bases lay between the germline ends. Germline lookup yields CDR1 SGHRS and CDR2 YFSETQ. The CDR3 spans 15 residues.

The genes are TRBV15 and TRBJ2-3; the D call may be TRBD1 or TRBD2 (5 bases each). The V end lost 1 base, the J end lost 2 bases, and 7 bases lay between the germline ends. The V gene's germline CDR1 is LNHNV and CDR2 YYDKDF (reference sequence). The CDR3 length is 14 residues. The CDR3 loop is CATSRGDHTDTQYF. CDR3 coding DNA: TGTGCCACCAGCAGAGGGGACCACACAGATACGCAGTATTTT.